Shown below are 12 T cell receptor beta chains from a single sample sequenced in a study of cytotoxic CD8 clonotypes in ibrutinib-treated CLL. Data came from immunoSEQ multiplex PCR; TCRdb stores just in-frame clones and leaves some out. The repertoire consists of just over 200,000 clones, with 70% occurring once and the leading ten covering 5.9%. This sample comprised PBMCs, obtained after 12 months of ibrutinib treatment. These receptor sequences come from a human donor with chronic lymphocytic leukemia.

The chain has TRBV29-1 and TRBJ2-7; D tentatively reads TRBD1 or TRBD2 (5 bases each). This CDR3 is built from 12 residues. V dropped 5 bases and J dropped 5 bases, with 13 bases sitting between them. Germline V gives CDR1 SQVTM, CDR2 ANQGSEA. The CDR3 DNA follows: TGCAGCGTTTGTCGAGGGGATAACGAGCAGTACTTC. It specifies CSVCRGDNEQYF.

This clone has only one observation. CDR3 protein: CATTMGGAGNTIYF. The CDR3 region has the DNA TGTGCCACAACTATGGGGGGGGCTGGAAACACCATATATTTT. The genes are TRBV28 and TRBJ1-3; possible D gene TRBD1, 5 bases. The CDR3 consists of 14 residues. Germline V CDR1 and CDR2: MDHEN, SYDVKM. Trimming stripped 10 bases from V and 2 bases from J, with 15 bases between.

The rearrangement uses TRBV11-3 and TRBJ1-3; no reliable D call. V gave up 1 base and J gave up 0 bases, with 10 bases separating them. Looked up from germline, CDR1 is SGHNT and CDR2 is YENEEA. The CDR3 loop spans 16 amino acids. The DNA of the CDR3 is TGTGCCAGCAGCTTAGTAGGGTCTACCTCTGGAAACACCATATATTTT. Amino acids: CASSLVGSTSGNTIYF.

The rearrangement joins TRBV6-5 to TRBJ1-1, with D possibly being TRBD1 (5 bases). The germline V gene has CDR1 MNHEY and CDR2 SVGAGI. V lost 2 bases to trimming and J lost 0 bases, with 13 bases between them. The CDR3 length is 16 residues. DNA of the CDR3: TGTGCCAGCAGTTACAGTCGTAGACAGTTGAACACTGAAGCTTTCTTT. Amino acid sequence: CASSYSRRQLNTEAFF.

A note on this clone: The same CDR3 also results from other DNA sequences found in this sample. This chain uses TRBV6-6 with TRBJ1-3; D not certain. The CDR3 has 12 amino acids. V lost 8 bases and J 1 base, leaving 6 bases between the germline ends. CDR1 and CDR2 (germline): MNHNY, SVGAGI (reference sequence). This CDR3 reads CASLDSGNTIYF. The DNA for the CDR3 is TGTGCCAGCCTGGATTCTGGAAACACCATATATTTT.

The chain combines TRBV15 with TRBJ2-2; D uncertain. The CDR3 has 15 amino acids. Trimming left V 0 bases short and J 6 bases short, with 11 bases between. The germline CDR1 and CDR2 sequences are LNHNV and YYDKDF (reference sequence). CDR3 nucleotides: TGTGCCACCAGCAGAGACCCGAGACCATCCGGGGAGCTGTTTTTT. Translating it yields CATSRDPRPSGELFF.

The sample holds many counts of this clone. This chain uses TRBV19 with TRBJ1-1; D might be TRBD1 (5 bases). The V and J ends lost 5 bases and 5 bases respectively, with 12 bases between them. The germline V gene has CDR1 LNHDA and CDR2 SQIVND (reference sequence). The CDR3 runs 13 residues. CDR3 DNA sequence: TGTGCCAGTAGTTGGGGCGGGCAAACTGAAGCTTTCTTT. It yields the protein CASSWGGQTEAFF.

The genes are TRBV9 and TRBJ2-1; the D is unclear. Trimming shortened V by 0 bases and J by 3 bases, and 13 bases separated the two germline ends. This CDR3 contains 16 residues. CDR1 is SGDLS, CDR2 YYNGEE, per germline. The CDR3, as DNA: TGTGCCAGCAGCGTAGGAGGAACAGTAGTCTACAATGAGCAGTTCTTC. It specifies CASSVGGTVVYNEQFF.

The gene calls are TRBV30 and TRBJ1-1; D ambiguous. The CDR3 is 13 amino acids. CDR1 and CDR2 (germline): GTSNPN, SVGIG (reference sequence). The ends were cut back, 4 bases at V and 7 bases at J, with 16 bases in the middle. CDR3 residues: CAWTHPSGDEAFF. The CDR3 DNA follows: TGTGCCTGGACCCATCCGAGCGGTGATGAAGCTTTCTTT.

The J gene is TRBJ1-1, the V gene TRBV5-6, with TRBD1 matching 7 bases. V lost 3 bases to trimming and J lost 5 bases; unmatched junction nucleotides: 7. The CDR3 contains 14 residues. CDR1 and CDR2 (germline): SGHDT, YYEEEE. The CDR3 region has the DNA TGTGCCAGCAGCTGGAGACAGGGAAGGACTGAAGCTTTCTTT. This encodes CASSWRQGRTEAFF.

The chain is built from TRBV7-9 and TRBJ2-6; D unresolved. This CDR3 region has 16 residues. V shed 2 bases and J shed 0 bases, with 8 bases lying between them. The germline V gene has CDR1 SEHNR and CDR2 FQNEAQ (reference sequence). DNA for the CDR3: TGTGCCAGCAGCTTAAACCGCGCCTCTGGGGCCAACGTCCTGACTTTC. It translates to CASSLNRASGANVLTF.

This clone occurred a few times. V gene TRBV15 combines with J gene TRBJ1-5, with a possible D match to TRBD1 (5 bases). V was shortened by 5 bases and J by 8 bases, with 22 bases between the two germline ends. The CDR3 is 16 amino acids. The germline CDR1 and CDR2 sequences are LNHNV and YYDKDF (reference sequence). The CDR3 protein is CATSPIIGHPGEPQHF. The CDR3 DNA follows: TGTGCCACCAGCCCTATTATCGGACATCCGGGGGAGCCCCAGCATTTT.